The entry that follows covers one T cell receptor beta chain sequence. The antigen is not known. Deep sequencing aimed at 1 in 200,000 to 1 in 1 million T cells' resolution. This table comes from immunoSEQ multiplex PCR, and its TCRdb copy is limited to in-frame clones, with some not included. The table has 100,000 to 150,000 clones, roughly 88% seen once. CDR1 is DFQATT, CDR2 SNEGSKA, per germline (reference sequence). CDR3 size: 11 residues. Cryopreserved PBMCs were the source of approximately 2 micrograms of genomic DNA, which went to TCR beta libraries. This sample is drawn from a study of cytotoxic CD8 clonotypes in ibrutinib-treated CLL. Study-wide results and caveats: Treatment left the uncommon public clonotypes either contracted or stable in frequency.

The starting material was PBMCs, obtained after 24 months of ibrutinib treatment. The J gene is TRBJ1-5, the V gene TRBV20-1, with D possibly being TRBD1 (5 bases). The receptor's source is a human donor with chronic lymphocytic leukemia. The CDR3 coding sequence is TGCGCGGGTCCAGGGCTTCAGCCCCAGCATTTT. It translates to CAGPGLQPQHF.